The following is a TCR beta chain sequence with its context. This CDR3 has 17 amino acids. With V trimmed by 6 bases and J by 0 bases, 7 bases remained unmatched. Per the germline V gene, CDR1 is MRHNA and CDR2 is SNTAGT. This record belongs to a study of blood T cell repertoires in COVID-19. Across the whole study: Sites across the United States, Italy and Spain contributed samples from acute and convalescent COVID-19. In each case, the material was cDNA or gDNA derived from T cells, B-cell-depleted T cells, or PBMCs.

Data came from immunoSEQ multiplex PCR; TCRdb stores just in-frame clones and leaves some out. The sample has 250,000 to 400,000 clones, roughly 90% seen once. Recruited during active infection, patients (from Seattle) were subsequently followed longitudinally. Input material: peripheral blood. The V call is TRBV6-4, the J call TRBJ2-6; 8 nucleotides line up with TRBD2. This receptor was identified in a woman in her twenties or thirties with COVID-19, enrolled during active disease. Here the CDR3 DNA reads TGTGCCAGCAGCCCCGGGGGGGGGAACTCTGGGGCCAACGTCCTGACTTTC. It yields the protein CASSPGGGNSGANVLTF.